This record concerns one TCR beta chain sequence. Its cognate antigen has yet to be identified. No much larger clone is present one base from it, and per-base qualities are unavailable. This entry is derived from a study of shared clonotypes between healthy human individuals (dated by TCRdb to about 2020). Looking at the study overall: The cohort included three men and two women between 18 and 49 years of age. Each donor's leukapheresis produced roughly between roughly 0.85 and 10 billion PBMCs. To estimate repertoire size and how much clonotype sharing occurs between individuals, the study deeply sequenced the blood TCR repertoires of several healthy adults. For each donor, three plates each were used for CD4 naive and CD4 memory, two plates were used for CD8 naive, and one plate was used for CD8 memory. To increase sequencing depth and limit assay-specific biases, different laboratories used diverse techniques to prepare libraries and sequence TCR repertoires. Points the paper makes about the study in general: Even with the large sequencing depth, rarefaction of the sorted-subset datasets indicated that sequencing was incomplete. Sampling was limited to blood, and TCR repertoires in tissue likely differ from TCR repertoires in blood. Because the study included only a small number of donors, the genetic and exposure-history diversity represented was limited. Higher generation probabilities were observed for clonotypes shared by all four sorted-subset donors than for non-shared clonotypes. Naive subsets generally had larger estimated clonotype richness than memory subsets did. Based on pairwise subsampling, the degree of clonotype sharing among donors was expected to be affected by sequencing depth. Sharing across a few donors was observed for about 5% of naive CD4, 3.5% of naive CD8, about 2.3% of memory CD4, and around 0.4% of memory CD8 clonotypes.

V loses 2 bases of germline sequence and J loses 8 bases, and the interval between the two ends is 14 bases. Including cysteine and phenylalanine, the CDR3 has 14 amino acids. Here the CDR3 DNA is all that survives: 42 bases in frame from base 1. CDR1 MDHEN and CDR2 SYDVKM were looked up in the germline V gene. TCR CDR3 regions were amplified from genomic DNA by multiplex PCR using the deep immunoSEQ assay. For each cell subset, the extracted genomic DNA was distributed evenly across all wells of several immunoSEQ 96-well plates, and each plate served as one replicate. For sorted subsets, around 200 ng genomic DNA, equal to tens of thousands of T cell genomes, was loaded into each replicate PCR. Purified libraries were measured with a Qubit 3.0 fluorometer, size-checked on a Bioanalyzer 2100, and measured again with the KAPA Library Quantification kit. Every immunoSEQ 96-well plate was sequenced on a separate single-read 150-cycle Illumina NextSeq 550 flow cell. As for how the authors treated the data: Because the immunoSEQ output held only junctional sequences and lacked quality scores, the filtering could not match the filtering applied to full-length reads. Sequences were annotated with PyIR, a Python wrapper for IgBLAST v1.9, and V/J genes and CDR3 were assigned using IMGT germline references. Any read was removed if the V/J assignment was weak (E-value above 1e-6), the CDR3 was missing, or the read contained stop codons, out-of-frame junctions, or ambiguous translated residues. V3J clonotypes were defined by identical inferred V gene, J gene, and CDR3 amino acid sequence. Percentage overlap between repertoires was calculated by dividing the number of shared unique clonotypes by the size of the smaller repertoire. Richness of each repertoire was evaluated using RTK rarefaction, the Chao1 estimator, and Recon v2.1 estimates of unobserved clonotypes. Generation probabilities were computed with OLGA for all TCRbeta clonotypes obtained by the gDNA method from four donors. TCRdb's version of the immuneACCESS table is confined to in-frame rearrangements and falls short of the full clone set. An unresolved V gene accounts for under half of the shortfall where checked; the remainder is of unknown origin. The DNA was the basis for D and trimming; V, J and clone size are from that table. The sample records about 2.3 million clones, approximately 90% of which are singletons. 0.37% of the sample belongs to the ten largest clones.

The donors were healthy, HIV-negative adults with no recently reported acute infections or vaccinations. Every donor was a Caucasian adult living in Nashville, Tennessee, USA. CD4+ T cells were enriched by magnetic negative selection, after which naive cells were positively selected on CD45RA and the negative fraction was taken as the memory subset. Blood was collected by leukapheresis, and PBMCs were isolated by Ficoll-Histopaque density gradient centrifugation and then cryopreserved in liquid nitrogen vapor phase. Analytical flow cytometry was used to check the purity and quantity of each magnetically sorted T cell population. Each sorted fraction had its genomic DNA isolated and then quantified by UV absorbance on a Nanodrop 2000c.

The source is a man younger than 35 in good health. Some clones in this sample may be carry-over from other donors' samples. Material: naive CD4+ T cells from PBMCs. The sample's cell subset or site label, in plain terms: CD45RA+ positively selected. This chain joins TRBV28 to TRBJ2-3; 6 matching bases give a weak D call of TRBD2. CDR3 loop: CASSLRREVATQYF. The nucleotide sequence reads TGTGCCAGCAGTTTACGCAGGGAGGTCGCTACGCAGTATTTT.